A single sample is the source of the 25 T cell receptor beta chains below, sequenced in a study of blood T cell repertoires in COVID-19. Clones were read by immunoSEQ multiplex PCR, and TCRdb kept only the in-frame ones, dropping some. Of 200,000 or so clones detected, roughly three quarters appear once; the ten largest clones hold 15% to 20%. The sample taken for sequencing was peripheral blood. The receptor source for this set is a man aged 55 to 69 with active or convalescent COVID-19.

The chain has TRBV5-1 and TRBJ2-5, with 8 bases matching TRBD1. This CDR3 region has 16 residues. V was pared by 4 bases and J by 2 bases, with 10 bases of the junction left unmatched. From germline, CDR1 is SGHRS and CDR2 YFSETQ. The CDR3 here is CASSTIGTGLQETQYF. As DNA, the CDR3 is TGCGCCAGCAGCACAATAGGGACAGGCCTTCAAGAGACCCAGTACTTC.

This chain joins TRBV7-3 and TRBJ2-3, with D maybe TRBD1 (6 bases). CDR3 length: 16 amino acids. Looked up from germline, CDR1 is SGHTA and CDR2 is FQGTGA. V dropped 4 bases and J dropped 4 bases, with 18 bases sitting between them. CDR3 protein: CASSSVGQRLPDTQYF. In nucleotides, the CDR3 is TGTGCCAGCAGCTCGGTTGGACAGCGGTTGCCAGATACGCAGTATTTT. Drawing the rest from reference TRBV7-3 and TRBJ2-3, the complete variable domain is GAGVSQTPSNKVTEKGKYVELRCDPISGHTALYWYRQSLGQGPEFLIYFQGTGAADDSGLPNDRFFAVRPEGSVSTLKIQRTERGDSAVYLCASSSVGQRLPDTQYFGPGTRLTVL.

The chain employs TRBV7-2 and TRBJ2-1; TRBD2 matches at 10 bases. After removal of 1 base from V and 8 bases from J, the junction contained 5 bases not matched to a gene. Germline CDR1 is SGHTA and CDR2 is FQGNSA. The CDR3 consists of 15 residues. The CDR3 bases are TGTGCCAGCAGCTTAGGCCTAGCGGGAGTGCATGAGCAGTTCTTC. It encodes CASSLGLAGVHEQFF. Together with reference TRBV7-2 and TRBJ2-1, the CDR3 gives the full variable domain: GAGVSQSPSNKVTEKGKDVELRCDPISGHTALYWYRQSLGQGLEFLIYFQGNSAPDKSGLPSDRFSAERTGGSVSTLTIQRTQQEDSAVYLCASSLGLAGVHEQFFGPGTRLTVL.

The gene calls are TRBV10-3 and TRBJ1-1; D not resolved. V gave up 0 bases and J gave up 3 bases, with 8 bases separating them. The CDR3 totals 14 residues. Germline V CDR1 and CDR2: ENHRY, SYGVKD. This chain's CDR3 is CAISESPRDTEAFF. The CDR3 nucleotides are TGTGCCATCAGTGAGTCACCGAGGGACACTGAAGCTTTCTTT.

In its sample, this clone was seen many times. The chain combines TRBV7-9 with TRBJ2-1, with D perhaps TRBD1 (5 bases). V was cut by 8 bases and J by 0 bases, with 14 bases left in between. Per germline, CDR1 SEHNR and CDR2 FQNEAQ (reference sequence). The CDR3 has 15 residues. This chain's CDR3 is CASSQGVNSYNEQFF. CDR3 coding DNA: TGTGCCAGCTCTCAGGGTGTAAACTCCTACAATGAGCAGTTCTTC.

DNA for the CDR3: TGCAGCGTGGGGTTCCGGAGGAATGAGCAGTTCTTC. Its translation: CSVGFRRNEQFF. This chain links TRBV29-1 with TRBJ2-1; a weak D match, TRBD2 (5 bases). Trimming removed 6 bases from V and 7 bases from J, with 13 bases in between. The CDR3 totals 12 residues. Germline CDR1 reads SQVTM; CDR2 reads ANQGSEA.

This clone was recorded only once. The chain combines TRBV20-1 with TRBJ2-1, with D possibly TRBD1 on 6 matching bases. CDR1 DFQATT and CDR2 SNEGSKA come from the germline V gene (reference sequence). Trimming left V 3 bases short and J 3 bases short, with 21 bases between. The CDR3 is made up of 17 amino acids. CDR3 DNA: TGCAGTGCTAGTTACCCCGGGCAGGGGCTTTACTACAATGAGCAGTTCTTC. Its translation is CSASYPGQGLYYNEQFF.

V and J are TRBV25-1 and TRBJ1-5; D gene uncertain. Trimming removed 5 bases at V and 12 bases at J, with 11 bases between. The germline CDR1 and CDR2 sequences are MGHDK and SYGVNS. The CDR3 is 11 amino acids. In DNA, the CDR3 is TGTGCCAGCAGTAGTCTAGGTCTCCAGCATTTT. Translating gives CASSSLGLQHF.

This clone was observed a handful of times. CDR3 DNA sequence: TGTGCCACTGACTTGGACAGTAACTATGGCTACACCTTC. Amino acid sequence: CATDLDSNYGYTF. The rearrangement joins TRBV28 to TRBJ1-2, with D perhaps TRBD1 (6 bases). This CDR3 is 13 amino acids long. Trimming left V 10 bases short and J 1 base short, with 13 bases between. Germline assignment: CDR1 MDHEN and CDR2 SYDVKM.

The chain combines TRBV19 with TRBJ2-2; possible D gene TRBD1, 5 bases. The V and J ends lost 7 bases and 3 bases respectively, with 18 bases between them. The germline CDR1 and CDR2 sequences are LNHDA and SQIVND (reference sequence). This CDR3 contains 16 residues. CDR3 nucleotides: TGTGCCAGTATACAGGCAGCGACCAAATACACCGGGGAGCTGTTTTTT. It translates to CASIQAATKYTGELFF.

This rearrangement joins TRBV30 to TRBJ2-1; maybe TRBD2 (5 bases). CDR1 and CDR2 (germline): GTSNPN, SVGIG (reference sequence). V was pared by 2 bases and J by 0 bases, with 8 bases between. There are 14 residues in the CDR3. CDR3 DNA: TGTGCCTGGAGTCTGGGGAGCTCCTACAATGAGCAGTTCTTC. Residues: CAWSLGSSYNEQFF.

This clone was counted at least ten times. The chain employs TRBV9 and TRBJ2-2; TRBD2 matches 8 bases. Germline-derived CDR1 and CDR2 are SGDLS and YYNGEE. The junction had 8 bases not matched to a gene; V was cut back by 2 bases and J by 5 bases. CDR3 length: 16 amino acids. The CDR3 here is CASSVNQRELTGELFF. The CDR3 nucleotides are TGTGCCAGCAGCGTTAACCAGCGGGAGTTAACCGGGGAGCTGTTTTTT.

The rearrangement joins TRBV9 to TRBJ2-7; possibly TRBD1 for D (6 bases). V was pared by 0 bases and J by 6 bases, with 10 bases between. The CDR3 length is 13 residues. The germline V gene has CDR1 SGDLS and CDR2 YYNGEE. The CDR3 nucleotides are TGTGCCAGCAGCGTAGCAGGGGTGGGCGAGCAGTACTTC. Translated, it gives CASSVAGVGEQYF.

The chain links TRBV4-1 to TRBJ2-2, with D maybe TRBD1 (6 bases). This CDR3 has 14 residues. V lost 3 bases to trimming and J lost 1 base, with 6 bases between them. Germline loops: CDR1 MGHRA, CDR2 YSYEKL. Here the CDR3 reads CASSQDRNTGELFF. The CDR3 bases are TGCGCCAGCAGCCAGGACAGGAACACCGGGGAGCTGTTTTTT.

The V and J genes are TRBV18 and TRBJ1-2, with 9 bases that match TRBD1. The junction had 6 bases not matched to a gene; V was cut back by 0 bases and J by 4 bases. This CDR3 has 16 amino acids. Germline V lookup: CDR1 KGHSH, CDR2 LQKENI. This CDR3 is CASSPPQGAHTYGYTF. CDR3 nucleotides: TGTGCCAGCTCACCACCACAGGGGGCGCATACCTATGGCTACACCTTC.

This clone has just a few counts. The chain recombines TRBV15 with TRBJ2-6; D is unclear. Trimming shortened V by 0 bases and J by 0 bases, and 6 bases separated the two germline ends. Per germline, CDR1 LNHNV and CDR2 YYDKDF (reference sequence). The CDR3 is 16 residues long. CDR3: CATSRDRGSGANVLTF. For the CDR3, the DNA is TGTGCCACCAGCAGAGATAGAGGCTCTGGGGCCAACGTCCTGACTTTC. The full variable domain, with the rest looked up from reference TRBV15 and TRBJ2-6, is DAMVIQNPRYQVTQFGKPVTLSCSQTLNHNVMYWYQQKSSQAPKLLFHYYDKDFNNEADTPDNFQSRRPNTSFCFLDIRSPGLGDTAMYLCATSRDRGSGANVLTFGAGSRLTVL.

The chain joins TRBV28 to TRBJ2-3, with a weak D call TRBD2 (6 bases). The CDR3 is made up of 17 amino acids. CDR1 and CDR2 (germline): MDHEN, SYDVKM. With 2 bases removed from V and 2 bases from J, the gap between germline ends came to 17 bases. CDR3 sequence: CASSLDPSAGVTDTQYF. The DNA of the CDR3 is TGTGCCAGCAGTTTAGACCCCTCAGCGGGCGTCACAGATACGCAGTATTTT.

The V and J genes are TRBV7-8 and TRBJ2-7; tentative D call: TRBD1 (6 bases). Germline assignment: CDR1 SGHVS and CDR2 FQNEAQ. This CDR3 has 16 residues. V was pared by 4 bases and J by 2 bases, with 18 bases between. The CDR3 here is CASSSIHSTGTYEQYF. DNA of the CDR3: TGTGCCAGCAGCTCAATCCACTCGACAGGTACCTACGAGCAGTACTTC.

The genes are TRBV2 and TRBJ1-6; 9 positions match TRBD1. V trimming: 8 bases; J trimming: 7 bases; junction bases outside the gene matches: 12. Per the germline V gene, CDR1 is SNHLY and CDR2 is FYNNEI. The CDR3 is made up of 16 amino acids. The CDR3 protein is CASALDRTGANSPLHF. The CDR3 DNA reads TGTGCCAGCGCGTTAGACAGGACAGGGGCCAATTCACCCCTCCACTTT.

V and J are TRBV28 and TRBJ2-7; D perhaps matches TRBD1 (7 bases). The CDR3 sequence is 14 residues long. Trimming took 4 bases from V and 3 from J, leaving 13 bases between them. CDR1 is MDHEN, CDR2 SYDVKM, per germline. The CDR3 bases are TGTGCCAGCAGTTCGGGGGACAGCCTCTACGAGCAGTACTTC. Its translation: CASSSGDSLYEQYF.

The CDR3 protein is CAISESATWPRNEQFF. In DNA, the CDR3 is TGTGCCATCAGTGAGTCGGCCACATGGCCCAGGAATGAGCAGTTCTTC. The chain links TRBV10-3 to TRBJ2-1; D call uncertain. Trimming removed 0 bases at V and 7 bases at J, with 16 bases between. Germline loops: CDR1 ENHRY, CDR2 SYGVKD. The CDR3 totals 16 residues.

The V and J genes are TRBV28 and TRBJ1-1; TRBD1 agrees at 7 bases. V dropped 6 bases and J dropped 3; count of bases not matched to a gene: 13. Germline V gene data show CDR1 as MDHEN and CDR2 as SYDVKM. The CDR3 runs to 16 residues. CDR3 in DNA: TGTGCCAGCAGCCCGCCAACAGGGGCGCAGGACACTGAAGCTTTCTTT. This encodes CASSPPTGAQDTEAFF.

The chain recombines TRBV27 with TRBJ1-1, with 10 bases lining up with TRBD1. Looked up from germline, CDR1 is MNHEY and CDR2 is SMNVEV (reference sequence). The CDR3 spans 13 residues. J lost 5 bases, V lost 6 bases, and 3 bases had no gene match. DNA of the CDR3: TGTGCCAGCAGCCGGGACAGGGGAACTGAAGCTTTCTTT. Translating gives CASSRDRGTEAFF.

The CDR3 here is CASRQGIGYEQFF. CDR3 in DNA: TGTGCCAGCAGACAGGGTATAGGCTATGAGCAGTTCTTC. This sequence joins TRBV6-5 and TRBJ2-1, with a weak D call TRBD1 (6 bases). This CDR3 is 13 amino acids long. Germline CDR1 and CDR2: MNHEY and SVGAGI. Deletions cut 6 bases from V and 8 bases from J, with 14 bases between.

V usage is TRBV12-5 and J usage is TRBJ1-3, with D perhaps matching TRBD1 (6 bases). The V end lost 0 bases, the J end lost 8 bases, and 20 bases lay between the germline ends. Germline V gene data show CDR1 as LGHNT and CDR2 as FRNRAP. The CDR3 is 17 amino acids. For the CDR3, the DNA is TGTGCTAGTGGTTTGGTACCCGGAGGAGCAGGGGCGGACACCATATATTTT. Its translation is CASGLVPGGAGADTIYF.